The 24 T cell receptor beta chains below were found in one sample sequenced in a study of CD4 T cells in relation to SARS-CoV-2 and coronaviruses. This table comes from immunoSEQ multiplex PCR, and its TCRdb copy is limited to in-frame clones, with some not included. The sample yields around 70,000 clones, 87% seen once. CD4+ T cells from unexposed donors were obtained before the COVID-19 pandemic (2011-2018). Sequenced: memory CD4+ T cells from PBMCs. The receptors were gathered from a human donor in good health.

The chain employs TRBV3-1 (or the pseudogene TRBV3-2) and TRBJ2-2; TRBD2 aligns across 11 bases. Germline assignment: CDR1 LGHDT and CDR2 YNNKEL (reference sequence). The CDR3 runs to 17 residues. The junction had 10 bases not matched to a gene; V was cut back by 4 bases and J by 6 bases. CDR3 residues: CASSRLAGSLIPGELFF. CDR3 nucleotides: TGTGCCAGCAGCCGACTAGCGGGAAGCCTTATTCCCGGGGAGCTGTTTTTT.

With regard to this clone: Other DNA sequences in the sample encode the same CDR3. The rearrangement joins TRBV5-1 to TRBJ2-6; D may match TRBD1 or TRBD2 (6 bases each). Germline CDR1 and CDR2: SGHRS and YFSETQ. The CDR3 sequence is 15 residues long. V was shortened by 2 bases and J by 1 base, with 7 bases between the two germline ends. CDR3: CASSLGGSGANVLTF. CDR3 coding DNA: TGCGCCAGCAGCTTAGGGGGGTCTGGGGCCAACGTCCTGACTTTC. The whole variable domain, filled in from reference TRBV5-1 and TRBJ2-6, reads KAGVTQTPRYLIKTRGQQVTLSCSPISGHRSVSWYQQTPGQGLQFLFEYFSETQRNKGNFPGRFSGRQFSNSRSEMNVSTLELGDSALYLCASSLGGSGANVLTFGAGSRLTVL.

V gene TRBV9 combines with J gene TRBJ2-2, with D perhaps given as TRBD1 or TRBD2 (5 bases each). CDR1 and CDR2 from the germline V gene are SGDLS and YYNGEE. Trimming shortened V by 9 bases and J by 1 base, and 19 bases separated the two germline ends. This CDR3 is 16 amino acids long. The CDR3 region is CATAAGASRNTGELFF. CDR3 DNA sequence: TGTGCCACCGCGGCCGGGGCTAGCAGGAACACCGGGGAGCTGTTTTTT.

This chain links TRBV19 with TRBJ2-1; the D is unclear. In germline, CDR1 is LNHDA, CDR2 SQIVND (reference sequence). This CDR3 is 12 amino acids long. The ends were cut back, 5 bases at V and 4 bases at J, with 6 bases in the middle. DNA for the CDR3: TGTGCCAGTAGTGTGGGTTACAATGAGCAGTTCTTC. Its translation: CASSVGYNEQFF.

This chain connects TRBV20-1 to TRBJ2-7; 11 bases agree with TRBD1. Trimming cost V 3 bases and J 6 bases; bases outside gene matches: 10. CDR3 length: 15 residues. Germline lookup yields CDR1 DFQATT and CDR2 SNEGSKA (reference sequence). In DNA form, the CDR3 reads TGCAGTGCTAGTGGAAACGGACAGGGGGCTCGCGAGCAGTACTTC. As protein: CSASGNGQGAREQYF.

The rearrangement uses TRBV3-1 (or the pseudogene TRBV3-2) and TRBJ1-1, with D hard to call. This CDR3 comprises 12 residues. Trimming shortened V by 4 bases and J by 1 base, and 4 bases separated the two germline ends. Germline V gene sequence: CDR1 LGHDT, CDR2 YNNKEL (reference sequence). In DNA form, the CDR3 reads TGTGCCAGCAGCCGCCGGAACACTGAAGCTTTCTTT. Translating it yields CASSRRNTEAFF.

There are a few counts of this clone. J is TRBJ2-7 and V is TRBV27; 9 bases line up with TRBD1. Germline V CDR1 and CDR2: MNHEY, SMNVEV (reference sequence). V was clipped by 5 bases and J by 0 bases; unmatched bases: 5. This CDR3 contains 15 residues. As DNA, the CDR3 is TGTGCCAGCAGTCACCGGGACAGGGTCTCCTACGAGCAGTACTTC. It yields the protein CASSHRDRVSYEQYF.

The chain joins TRBV5-1 to TRBJ2-5, with D hard to call. CDR1 and CDR2 from the germline V gene are SGHRS and YFSETQ. The V and J ends lost 2 bases and 2 bases respectively, with 1 base between them. The CDR3 spans 11 residues. The CDR3 sequence: CASSFQETQYF. The CDR3 nucleotides read TGCGCCAGCAGCTTTCAAGAGACCCAGTACTTC.

This chain joins TRBV29-1 and TRBJ1-2, with D unclear. The CDR3 is 15 residues long. Trimming stripped 6 bases from V and 9 bases from J, with 26 bases between. Germline values: CDR1 SQVTM, CDR2 ANQGSEA. CDR3 in DNA: TGCAGCGTCTCCTTACTCGGACGGGGAAGTATTCGCTACACCTTC. Its protein is CSVSLLGRGSIRYTF.

The V gene is TRBV7-2, the J gene TRBJ1-1; the D is unclear. The V end was cut by 3 bases, the J end by 8 bases, with 16 bases between. CDR1 is SGHTA and CDR2 is FQGNSA in the germline V gene. This CDR3 has 14 amino acids. The CDR3 protein is CASSFFARSVEAFF. The CDR3 nucleotides read TGTGCCAGCAGCTTTTTTGCCAGGTCGGTCGAAGCTTTCTTT. The full variable domain, rest sourced from reference TRBV7-2 and TRBJ1-1, is GAGVSQSPSNKVTEKGKDVELRCDPISGHTALYWYRQSLGQGLEFLIYFQGNSAPDKSGLPSDRFSAERTGGSVSTLTIQRTQQEDSAVYLCASSFFARSVEAFFGQGTRLTVV.

CDR3 region: CASSYTDTQYF. As DNA, the CDR3 is TGTGCCAGCAGCTACACAGATACGCAGTATTTT. The chain is built from TRBV3-1 (or the pseudogene TRBV3-2) and TRBJ2-3; D unresolved. V lost 5 bases and J 2 bases, leaving 2 bases between the germline ends. Germline V CDR1 and CDR2: LGHDT, YNNKEL (reference sequence). The CDR3 loop spans 11 amino acids.

V gene TRBV11-1 combines with J gene TRBJ2-7; 8 bases map to TRBD1. The CDR3 is 14 residues long. Germline CDR1 is SGHAT and CDR2 is FQDESV (reference sequence). Trimming cost V 4 bases and J 5 bases; bases outside gene matches: 7. CDR3 bases: TGTGCCAGCAGCTGGACAGGGAGGAAGAACGAGCAGTACTTC. Translation gives CASSWTGRKNEQYF.

The count of this clone is one. The CDR3 nucleotides are TGCGCCAGCAGCTCCCAGGGGGCGTACACTGAAGCTTTCTTT. This translates into CASSSQGAYTEAFF. This chain uses TRBV5-1 with TRBJ1-1, with 8 bases that match TRBD1. The germline V gene encodes CDR1 SGHRS and CDR2 YFSETQ. This CDR3 is 14 amino acids long. The junction had 4 bases not matched to a gene; V was cut back by 3 bases and J by 3 bases.

This chain joins TRBV6-2 or TRBV6-3 and TRBJ2-5; no reliable D call. The V end lost 2 bases, the J end lost 1 base, and 8 bases lay between the germline ends. CDR1 is MNHEY and CDR2 is SVGEGT in the germline V gene. This CDR3 has 14 amino acids. CDR3 region: CASSYDGTQETQYF. The CDR3 DNA reads TGTGCCAGCAGTTACGATGGAACCCAAGAGACCCAGTACTTC.

The rearrangement links TRBV28 to TRBJ2-3; either TRBD1 or TRBD2 may supply D (6 bases each). V was cut by 5 bases and J by 0 bases, with 18 bases left in between. The CDR3 runs to 17 residues. CDR1 is MDHEN and CDR2 is SYDVKM in the germline V gene. In DNA, the CDR3 is TGTGCCAGCAGTCTCAACCCGACGGGGGCTAGCACAGATACGCAGTATTTT. Amino acids: CASSLNPTGASTDTQYF.

This rearrangement joins TRBV5-1 to TRBJ1-1; D ambiguous. Trimming stripped 4 bases from V and 4 bases from J, with 14 bases between. Germline CDR1 reads SGHRS; CDR2 reads YFSETQ. CDR3 size: 14 residues. CDR3 sequence reads: CASSPGSFGTEAFF. The DNA of the CDR3 is TGCGCCAGCAGCCCGGGGTCGTTTGGCACTGAAGCTTTCTTT.

The chain joins TRBV18 to TRBJ2-1; weak D call: TRBD2 (6 bases). CDR3 length: 15 amino acids. Germline V gene lookup returns CDR1 KGHSH and CDR2 LQKENI. V lost 4 bases to trimming and J lost 5 bases, with 15 bases between them. This CDR3 is CASSLGGSRDNEQFF. CDR3 DNA sequence: TGTGCCAGCTCACTGGGGGGTTCTCGCGACAATGAGCAGTTCTTC.

The chain is built from TRBV4-2 and TRBJ1-5; D gene uncertain. The V gene lost 1 base and the J gene lost 2 bases, with 15 bases spanning the gap. The CDR3 spans 17 residues. Germline V gene sequence: CDR1 LGHNA, CDR2 YNFKEQ. The CDR3 DNA follows: TGTGCCAGCAGCCAAGGCCCGCAAGGTGTTGGCAATCAGCCCCAGCATTTT. It yields the protein CASSQGPQGVGNQPQHF.

This sequence joins TRBV30 and TRBJ2-1; D gene unclear. Looked up from germline, CDR1 is GTSNPN and CDR2 is SVGIG (reference sequence). This CDR3 spans 14 amino acids. The ends were cut back, 1 base at V and 0 bases at J, with 7 bases in the middle. This CDR3 reads CAWSASSSYNEQFF. The CDR3 region has the DNA TGTGCCTGGAGTGCCTCGAGCTCCTACAATGAGCAGTTCTTC.

The genes are TRBV13 and TRBJ2-3; 11 bases fit TRBD2. After removal of 4 bases from V and 2 bases from J, the junction contained 2 bases not matched to a gene. The CDR3 runs 15 residues. Germline V gives CDR1 PRHDT, CDR2 FYEKMQ (reference sequence). CDR3 nucleotide sequence: TGTGCCAGCAGCTCGGGACTAGCGGCCACAGATACGCAGTATTTT. It encodes CASSSGLAATDTQYF.

This rearrangement joins TRBV7-2 to TRBJ2-7, with TRBD2 matching over 9 bases. Germline V gene data show CDR1 as SGHTA and CDR2 as FQGNSA. The V segment lost 5 bases and the J segment 3 bases; nucleotides outside the gene matches: 8. This CDR3 spans 15 amino acids. CDR3 loop: CASSLSGGPSYEQYF. The CDR3 bases are TGTGCCAGCAGCCTTAGCGGGGGCCCTAGCTACGAGCAGTACTTC.

V usage is TRBV24-1 and J usage is TRBJ2-1, with D unclear. CDR3 length: 16 residues. CDR1 is KGHDR, CDR2 SFDVKD, per germline. V lost 5 bases to trimming and J lost 0 bases, with 13 bases between them. Here the CDR3 DNA reads TGTGCCACCAGTGGCGAGAAGGCGAGCTCCTACAATGAGCAGTTCTTC. This gives the protein CATSGEKASSYNEQFF.

This clone appeared a single time. The V gene is TRBV13, the J gene TRBJ1-2, with 8 bases matching TRBD1. The V gene end was trimmed by 1 base and the J gene end by 4 bases; junction bases not matched to a gene: 5. The CDR3 is made up of 15 amino acids. The germline gives CDR1 PRHDT, CDR2 FYEKMQ (reference sequence). The CDR3 DNA follows: TGTGCCAGCAGCTTAGCCTCAGGGGGCGTCTATGGCTACACCTTC. This gives the protein CASSLASGGVYGYTF.

The chain has TRBV24-1 and TRBJ1-2; maybe TRBD1 (5 bases). V was shortened by 5 bases and J by 6 bases, with 12 bases between the two germline ends. The CDR3 consists of 13 residues. CDR1 is KGHDR and CDR2 is SFDVKD in the germline V gene. Here the CDR3 DNA reads TGTGCCACCAGTGCCGGGAGGGGCGATGGCTACACCTTC. It specifies CATSAGRGDGYTF.